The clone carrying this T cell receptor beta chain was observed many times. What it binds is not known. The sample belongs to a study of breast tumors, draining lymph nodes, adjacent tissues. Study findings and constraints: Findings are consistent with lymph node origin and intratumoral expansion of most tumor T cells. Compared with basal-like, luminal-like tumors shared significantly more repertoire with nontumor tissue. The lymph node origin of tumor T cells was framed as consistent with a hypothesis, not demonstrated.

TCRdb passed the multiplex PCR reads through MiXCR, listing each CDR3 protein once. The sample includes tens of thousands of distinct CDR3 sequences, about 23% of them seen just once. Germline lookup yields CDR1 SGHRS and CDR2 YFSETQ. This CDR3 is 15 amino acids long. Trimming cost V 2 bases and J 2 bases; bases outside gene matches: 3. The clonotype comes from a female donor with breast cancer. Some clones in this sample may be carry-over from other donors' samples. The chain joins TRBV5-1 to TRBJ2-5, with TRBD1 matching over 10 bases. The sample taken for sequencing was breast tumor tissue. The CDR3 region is CASSFGQGGQETQYF. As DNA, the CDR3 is TGCGCCAGCAGCTTTGGACAGGGGGGACAAGAGACCCAGTACTTC.